What follows are 3 T cell receptor beta chains derived from one specimen sequenced in a study of glioma-infiltrating T cells. The iRepertoire nested amplicon-rescue multiplex PCR amplified TCR alpha and beta CDR3s from RNA. A single record per CDR3 protein comes from TCRdb applying MiXCR to the multiplex PCR reads. The sample comprises 100,000 to 150,000 distinct CDR3 sequences, approximately 24% of which are singletons, and under 35% rests with the top ten. Material: glioma tissue, nonneoplastic brain tissue, or PBMCs (not recorded which). These receptor sequences come from a human donor with low-grade glioma or glioblastoma, undergoing nonglioma brain surgery, or in good health (not recorded which).

This chain connects TRBV4-1 to TRBJ2-5, with 8 bases identical to TRBD1. The ends lost 0 bases at V and 5 bases at J; junction bases unmatched: 11. This CDR3 spans 17 amino acids. Per the germline V gene, CDR1 is MGHRA and CDR2 is YSYEKL. The CDR3 spells CASSQDNVRGRGETQYF. The CDR3 coding sequence is TGCGCCAGCAGCCAAGATAATGTCAGGGGGCGCGGTGAGACCCAGTACTTC.

This chain links TRBV6-6 with TRBJ2-3; TRBD2 aligns across 11 bases. CDR1 MNHNY and CDR2 SVGAGI come from the germline V gene (reference sequence). J was trimmed by 0 bases and V by 0 bases; bases with no gene match: 11. CDR3 length equals 20 residues. CDR3 in DNA: TGTGCCAGCAGTTACTCGACCCATCGGACTAGCGGGCCTAGCACAGATACGCAGTATTTT. Its protein product is CASSYSTHRTSGPSTDTQYF.

The chain carries TRBV3-1 and TRBJ1-3, with no clear D. Looked up from germline, CDR1 is LGHDT and CDR2 is YNNKEL (reference sequence). V lost 4 bases and J 5 bases, leaving 9 bases between the germline ends. This CDR3 is 13 amino acids long. The CDR3 loop is CASSLGGRNTIYF. The CDR3 nucleotides read TGTGCCAGCAGCCTCGGCGGGAGAAACACCATATATTTT.